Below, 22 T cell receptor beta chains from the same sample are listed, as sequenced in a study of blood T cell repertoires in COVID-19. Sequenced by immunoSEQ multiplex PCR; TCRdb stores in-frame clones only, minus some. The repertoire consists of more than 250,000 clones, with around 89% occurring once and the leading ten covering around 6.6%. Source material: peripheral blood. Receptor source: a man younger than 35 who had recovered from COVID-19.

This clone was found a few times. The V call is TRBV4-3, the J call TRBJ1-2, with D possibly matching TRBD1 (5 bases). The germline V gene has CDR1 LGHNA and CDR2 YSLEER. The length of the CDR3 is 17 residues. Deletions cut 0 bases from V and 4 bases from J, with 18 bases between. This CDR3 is CASSQEPHRSSGYGYTF. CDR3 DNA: TGCGCCAGCAGCCAAGAACCCCACAGGTCTTCTGGCTATGGCTACACCTTC.

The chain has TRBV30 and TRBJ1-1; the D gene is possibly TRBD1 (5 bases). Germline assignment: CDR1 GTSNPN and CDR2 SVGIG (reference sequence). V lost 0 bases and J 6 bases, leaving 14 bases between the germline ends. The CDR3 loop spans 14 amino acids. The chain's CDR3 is CAWSVLIPGAEAFF. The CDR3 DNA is TGTGCCTGGAGTGTACTAATTCCGGGGGCTGAAGCTTTCTTT.

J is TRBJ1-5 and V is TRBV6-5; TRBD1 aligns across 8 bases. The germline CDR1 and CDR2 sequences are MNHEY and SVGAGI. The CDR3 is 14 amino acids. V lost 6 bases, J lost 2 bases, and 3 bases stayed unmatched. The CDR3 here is CASRGTGGNQPQHF. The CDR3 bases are TGTGCCAGCAGGGGGACAGGAGGCAATCAGCCCCAGCATTTT.

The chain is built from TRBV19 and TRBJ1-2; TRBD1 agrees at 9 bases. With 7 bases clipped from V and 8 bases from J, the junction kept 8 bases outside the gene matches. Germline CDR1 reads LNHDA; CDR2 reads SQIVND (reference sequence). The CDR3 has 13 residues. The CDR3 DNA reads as TGTGCCAGTACCAGGGACAGGGAGAGGGGCTACACCTTC. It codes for CASTRDRERGYTF.

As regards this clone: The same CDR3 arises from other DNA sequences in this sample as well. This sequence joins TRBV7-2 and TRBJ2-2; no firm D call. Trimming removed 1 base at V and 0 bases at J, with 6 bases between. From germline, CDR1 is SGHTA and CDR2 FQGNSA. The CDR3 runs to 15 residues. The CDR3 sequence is CASSLGQANTGELFF. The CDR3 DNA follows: TGTGCCAGCAGCTTAGGCCAGGCGAACACCGGGGAGCTGTTTTTT.

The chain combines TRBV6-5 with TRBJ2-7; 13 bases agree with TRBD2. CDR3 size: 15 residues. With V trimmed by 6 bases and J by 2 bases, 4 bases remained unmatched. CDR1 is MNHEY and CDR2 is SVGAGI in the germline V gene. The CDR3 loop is CASRPGTSGTYEQYF. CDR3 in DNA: TGTGCCAGCAGACCCGGGACTAGCGGGACCTACGAGCAGTACTTC.

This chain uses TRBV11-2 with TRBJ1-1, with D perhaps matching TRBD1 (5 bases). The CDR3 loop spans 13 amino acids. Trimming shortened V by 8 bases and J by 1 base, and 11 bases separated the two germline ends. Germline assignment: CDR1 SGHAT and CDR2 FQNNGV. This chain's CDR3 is CASGLGGNTEAFF. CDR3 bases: TGTGCCAGCGGCCTCGGGGGGAACACTGAAGCTTTCTTT.

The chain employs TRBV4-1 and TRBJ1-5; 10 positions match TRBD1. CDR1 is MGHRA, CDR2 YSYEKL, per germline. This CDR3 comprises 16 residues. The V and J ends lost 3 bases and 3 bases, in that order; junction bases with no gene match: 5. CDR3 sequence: CASSQPGQGTNQPQHF. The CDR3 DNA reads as TGCGCCAGCAGCCAGCCGGGACAGGGGACCAATCAGCCCCAGCATTTT.

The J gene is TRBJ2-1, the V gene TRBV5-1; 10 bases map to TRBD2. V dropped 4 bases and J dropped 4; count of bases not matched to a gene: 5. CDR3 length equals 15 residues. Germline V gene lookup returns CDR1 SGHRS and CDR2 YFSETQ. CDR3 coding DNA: TGCGCCAGCAGCCCGGGGACTAGCGCGTACAATGAGCAGTTCTTC. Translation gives CASSPGTSAYNEQFF.

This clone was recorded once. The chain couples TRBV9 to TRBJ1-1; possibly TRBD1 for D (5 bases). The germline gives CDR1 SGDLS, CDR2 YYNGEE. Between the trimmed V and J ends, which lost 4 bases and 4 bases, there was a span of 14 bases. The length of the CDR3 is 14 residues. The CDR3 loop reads CASSPNAGGTEAFF. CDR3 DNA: TGTGCCAGCAGCCCCAACGCCGGGGGCACTGAAGCTTTCTTT.

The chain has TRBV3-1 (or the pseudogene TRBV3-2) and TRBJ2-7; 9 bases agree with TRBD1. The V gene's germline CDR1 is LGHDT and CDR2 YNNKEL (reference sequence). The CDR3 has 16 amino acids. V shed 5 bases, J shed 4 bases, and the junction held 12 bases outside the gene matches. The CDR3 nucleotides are TGTGCCAGCAGCTCACGCCCGGGACAGGGTTCTTACGAGCAGTACTTC. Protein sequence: CASSSRPGQGSYEQYF.

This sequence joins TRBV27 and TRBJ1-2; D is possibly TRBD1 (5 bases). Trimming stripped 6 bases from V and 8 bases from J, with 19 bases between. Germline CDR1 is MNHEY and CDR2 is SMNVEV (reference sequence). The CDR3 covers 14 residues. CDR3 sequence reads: CASSPQGYLIGYTF. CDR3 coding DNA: TGTGCCAGCAGCCCTCAGGGTTATCTTATCGGCTACACCTTC.

DNA for the CDR3: TGTGCCAGCAGTCGGGACACCTACATTACCTACGAGCAGTACTTC. It translates to CASSRDTYITYEQYF. This rearrangement joins TRBV6-5 to TRBJ2-7, with D possibly being TRBD1 (6 bases). The V and J ends lost 5 bases and 2 bases respectively, with 16 bases between them. The CDR3 has 15 amino acids. Germline V gives CDR1 MNHEY, CDR2 SVGAGI.

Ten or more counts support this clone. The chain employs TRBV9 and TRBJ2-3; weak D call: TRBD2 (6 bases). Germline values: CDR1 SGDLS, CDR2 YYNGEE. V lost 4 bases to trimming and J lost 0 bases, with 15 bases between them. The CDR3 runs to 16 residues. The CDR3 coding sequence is TGTGCCAGCAGCCTCTATGAGGCGGGAAGCACAGATACGCAGTATTTT. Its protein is CASSLYEAGSTDTQYF.

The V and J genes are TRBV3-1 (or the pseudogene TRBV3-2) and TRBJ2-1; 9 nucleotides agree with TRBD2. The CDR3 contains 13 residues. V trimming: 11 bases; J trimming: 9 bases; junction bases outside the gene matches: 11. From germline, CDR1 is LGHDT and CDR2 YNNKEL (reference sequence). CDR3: CAVRSGSESEQFF. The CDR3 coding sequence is TGTGCCGTCCGTAGCGGGAGTGAGAGTGAGCAGTTCTTC.

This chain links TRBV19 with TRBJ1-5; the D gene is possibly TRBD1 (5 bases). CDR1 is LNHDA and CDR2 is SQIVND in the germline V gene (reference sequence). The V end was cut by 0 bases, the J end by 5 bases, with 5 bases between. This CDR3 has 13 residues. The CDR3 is CASSIEQDQPQHF. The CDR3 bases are TGTGCCAGTAGTATAGAACAGGATCAGCCCCAGCATTTT.

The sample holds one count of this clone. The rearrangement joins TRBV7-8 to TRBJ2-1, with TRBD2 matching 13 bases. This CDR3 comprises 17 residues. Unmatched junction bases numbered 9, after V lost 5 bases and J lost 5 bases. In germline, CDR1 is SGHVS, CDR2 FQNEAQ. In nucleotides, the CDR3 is TGTGCCAGCAGCACCTCGGGACTAGCGGGAAGGGACAATGAGCAGTTCTTC. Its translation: CASSTSGLAGRDNEQFF.

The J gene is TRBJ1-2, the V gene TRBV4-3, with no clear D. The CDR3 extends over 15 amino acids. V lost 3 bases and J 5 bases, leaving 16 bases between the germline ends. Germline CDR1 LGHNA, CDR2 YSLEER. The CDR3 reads CASSHRGIPKYGYTF. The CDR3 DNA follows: TGCGCCAGCAGCCATCGCGGAATCCCAAAATATGGCTACACCTTC.

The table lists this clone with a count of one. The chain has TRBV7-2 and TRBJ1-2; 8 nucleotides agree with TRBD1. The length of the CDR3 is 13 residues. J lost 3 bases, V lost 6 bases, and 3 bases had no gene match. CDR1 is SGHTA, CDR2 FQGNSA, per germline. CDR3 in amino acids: CASSKDRDYGYTF. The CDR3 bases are TGTGCCAGCAGTAAGGACAGGGACTATGGCTACACCTTC.

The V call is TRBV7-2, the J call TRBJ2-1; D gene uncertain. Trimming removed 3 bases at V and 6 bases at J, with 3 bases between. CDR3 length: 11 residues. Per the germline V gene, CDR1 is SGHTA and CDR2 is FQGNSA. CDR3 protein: CASSFRNEQFF. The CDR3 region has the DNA TGTGCCAGCAGCTTCCGCAATGAGCAGTTCTTC.

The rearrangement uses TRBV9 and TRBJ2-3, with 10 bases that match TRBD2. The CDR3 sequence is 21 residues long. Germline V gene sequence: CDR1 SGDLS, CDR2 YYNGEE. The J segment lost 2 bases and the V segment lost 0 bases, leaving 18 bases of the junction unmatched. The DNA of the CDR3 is TGTGCCAGCAGCGTAGTATCCTCAGGGTCCCTAGCGGGAGTGAACACAGATACGCAGTATTTT. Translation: CASSVVSSGSLAGVNTDTQYF.

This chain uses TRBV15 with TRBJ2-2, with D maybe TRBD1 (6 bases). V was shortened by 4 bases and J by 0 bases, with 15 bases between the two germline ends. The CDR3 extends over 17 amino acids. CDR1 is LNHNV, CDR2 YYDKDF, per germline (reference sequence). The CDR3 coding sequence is TGTGCCACCAGCAACAGGGACACCGTATCGAACACCGGGGAGCTGTTTTTT. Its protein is CATSNRDTVSNTGELFF. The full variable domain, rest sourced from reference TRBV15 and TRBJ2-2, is DAMVIQNPRYQVTQFGKPVTLSCSQTLNHNVMYWYQQKSSQAPKLLFHYYDKDFNNEADTPDNFQSRRPNTSFCFLDIRSPGLGDTAMYLCATSNRDTVSNTGELFFGEGSRLTVL.